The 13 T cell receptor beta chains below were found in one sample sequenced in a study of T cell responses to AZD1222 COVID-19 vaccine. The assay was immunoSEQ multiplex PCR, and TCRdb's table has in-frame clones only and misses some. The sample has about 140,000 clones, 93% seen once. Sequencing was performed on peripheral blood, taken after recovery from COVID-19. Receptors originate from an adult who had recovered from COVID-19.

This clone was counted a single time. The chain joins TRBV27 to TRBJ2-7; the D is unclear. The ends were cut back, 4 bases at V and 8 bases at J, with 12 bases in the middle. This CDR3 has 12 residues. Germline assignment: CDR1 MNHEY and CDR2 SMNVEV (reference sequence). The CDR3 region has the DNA TGTGCCAGCAGTTCCCTTCCCTTAAAGCAGTACTTC. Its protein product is CASSSLPLKQYF.

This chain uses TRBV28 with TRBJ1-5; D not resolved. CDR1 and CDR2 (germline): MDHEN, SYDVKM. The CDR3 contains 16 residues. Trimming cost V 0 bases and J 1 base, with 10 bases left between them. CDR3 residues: CASSLWVGVSNQPQHF. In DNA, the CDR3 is TGTGCCAGCAGTTTATGGGTGGGCGTGAGCAATCAGCCCCAGCATTTT. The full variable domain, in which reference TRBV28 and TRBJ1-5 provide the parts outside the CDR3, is DVKVTQSSRYLVKRTGEKVFLECVQDMDHENMFWYRQDPGLGLRLIYFSYDVKMKEKGDIPEGYSVSREKKERFSLILESASTNQTSMYLCASSLWVGVSNQPQHFGDGTRLSIL.

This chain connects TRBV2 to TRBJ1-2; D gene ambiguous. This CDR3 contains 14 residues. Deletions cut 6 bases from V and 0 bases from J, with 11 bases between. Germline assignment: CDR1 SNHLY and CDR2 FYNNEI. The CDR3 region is CASRSASSNYGYTF. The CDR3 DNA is TGTGCCAGCAGAAGTGCCAGCTCTAACTATGGCTACACCTTC.

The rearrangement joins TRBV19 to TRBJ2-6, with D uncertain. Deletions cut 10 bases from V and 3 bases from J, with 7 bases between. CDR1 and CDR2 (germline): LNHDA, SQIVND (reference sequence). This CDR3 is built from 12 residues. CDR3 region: CATTNGANVLTF. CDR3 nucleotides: TGTGCCACCACGAATGGGGCCAACGTCCTGACTTTC.

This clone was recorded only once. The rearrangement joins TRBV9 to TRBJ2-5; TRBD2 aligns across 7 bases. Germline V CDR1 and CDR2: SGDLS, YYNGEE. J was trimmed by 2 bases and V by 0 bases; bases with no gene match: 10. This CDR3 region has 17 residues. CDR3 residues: CASSVGRSSGGQETQYF. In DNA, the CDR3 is TGTGCCAGCAGCGTAGGGCGGTCTAGCGGAGGGCAAGAGACCCAGTACTTC.

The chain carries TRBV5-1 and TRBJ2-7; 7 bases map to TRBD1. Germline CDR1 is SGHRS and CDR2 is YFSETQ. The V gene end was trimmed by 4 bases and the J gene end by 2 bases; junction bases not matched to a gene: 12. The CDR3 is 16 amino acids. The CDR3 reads CASSPVVGTATYEQYF. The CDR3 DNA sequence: TGCGCCAGCAGCCCCGTGGTAGGGACAGCGACCTACGAGCAGTACTTC.

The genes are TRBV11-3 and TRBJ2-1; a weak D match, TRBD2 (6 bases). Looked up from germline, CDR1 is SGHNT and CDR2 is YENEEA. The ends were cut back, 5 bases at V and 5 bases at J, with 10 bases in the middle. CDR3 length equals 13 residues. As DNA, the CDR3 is TGTGCCAGCAGCGCGGGACTCCACAATGAGCAGTTCTTC. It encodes CASSAGLHNEQFF.

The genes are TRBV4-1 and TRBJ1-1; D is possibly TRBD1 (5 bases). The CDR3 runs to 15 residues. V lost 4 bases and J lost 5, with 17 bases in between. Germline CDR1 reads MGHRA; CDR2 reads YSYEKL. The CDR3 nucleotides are TGCGCCAGCAGCCGCCAAGATTCGTGGGGGACTGAAGCTTTCTTT. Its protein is CASSRQDSWGTEAFF.

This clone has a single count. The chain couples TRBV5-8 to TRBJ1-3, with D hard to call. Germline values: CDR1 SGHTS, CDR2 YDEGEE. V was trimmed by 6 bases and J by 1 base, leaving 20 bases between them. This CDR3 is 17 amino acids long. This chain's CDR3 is CASTDPLGRGSGNTIYF. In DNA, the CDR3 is TGTGCCAGCACCGATCCCTTGGGCCGGGGATCTGGAAACACCATATATTTT.

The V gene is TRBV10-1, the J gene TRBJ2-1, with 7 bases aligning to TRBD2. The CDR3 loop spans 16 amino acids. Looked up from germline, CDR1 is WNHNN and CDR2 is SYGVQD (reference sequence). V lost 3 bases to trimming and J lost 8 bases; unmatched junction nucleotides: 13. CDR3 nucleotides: TGCGCCAGCAGTGAAGTCTGGACTAGAGATATCGATGAGCAGTTCTTC. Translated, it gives CASSEVWTRDIDEQFF.

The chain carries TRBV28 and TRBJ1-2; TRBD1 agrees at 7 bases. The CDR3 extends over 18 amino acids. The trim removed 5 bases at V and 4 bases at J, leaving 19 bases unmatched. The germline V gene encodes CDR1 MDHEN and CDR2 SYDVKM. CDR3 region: CASSTPGGSRAAGYGYTF. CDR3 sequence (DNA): TGTGCCAGCAGTACCCCAGGGGGGAGCAGAGCGGCGGGCTATGGCTACACCTTC.

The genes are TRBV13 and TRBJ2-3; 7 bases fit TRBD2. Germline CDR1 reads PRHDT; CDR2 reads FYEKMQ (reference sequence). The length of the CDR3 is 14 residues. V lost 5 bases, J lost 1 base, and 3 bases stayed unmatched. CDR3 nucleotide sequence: TGTGCCAGCAGCCGGGGGGATGGCACAGATACGCAGTATTTT. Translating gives CASSRGDGTDTQYF.

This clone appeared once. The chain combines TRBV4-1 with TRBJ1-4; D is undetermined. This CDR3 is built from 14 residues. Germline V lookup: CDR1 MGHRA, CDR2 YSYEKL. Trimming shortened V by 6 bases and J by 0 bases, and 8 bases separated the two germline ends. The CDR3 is CASSRQTTNEKLFF. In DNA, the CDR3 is TGCGCCAGCAGTAGGCAGACAACTAATGAAAAACTGTTTTTT.